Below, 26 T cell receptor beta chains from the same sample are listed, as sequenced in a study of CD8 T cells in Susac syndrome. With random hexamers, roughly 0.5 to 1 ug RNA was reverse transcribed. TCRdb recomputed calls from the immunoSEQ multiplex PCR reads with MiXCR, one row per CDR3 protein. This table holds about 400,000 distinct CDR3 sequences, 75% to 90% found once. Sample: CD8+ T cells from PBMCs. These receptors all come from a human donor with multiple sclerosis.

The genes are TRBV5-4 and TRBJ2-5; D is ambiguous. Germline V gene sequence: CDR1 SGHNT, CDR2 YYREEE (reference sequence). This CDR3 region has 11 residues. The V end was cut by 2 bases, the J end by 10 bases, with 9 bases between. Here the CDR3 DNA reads TGTGCCAGCAGCTTAGTAGACGGCCAGTACTTC. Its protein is CASSLVDGQYF. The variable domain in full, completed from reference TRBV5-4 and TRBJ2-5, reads ETGVTQSPTHLIKTRGQQVTLRCSSQSGHNTVSWYQQALGQGPQFIFQYYREEENGRGNFPPRFSGLQFPNYSSELNVNALELDDSALYLCASSLVDGQYFGPGTRLLVL.

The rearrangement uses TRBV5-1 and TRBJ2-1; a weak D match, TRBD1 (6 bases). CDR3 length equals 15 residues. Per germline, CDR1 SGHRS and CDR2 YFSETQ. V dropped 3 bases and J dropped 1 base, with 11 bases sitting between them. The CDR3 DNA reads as TGCGCCAGCAGCTCACGGGACACATCCTACAATGAGCAGTTCTTC. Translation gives CASSSRDTSYNEQFF.

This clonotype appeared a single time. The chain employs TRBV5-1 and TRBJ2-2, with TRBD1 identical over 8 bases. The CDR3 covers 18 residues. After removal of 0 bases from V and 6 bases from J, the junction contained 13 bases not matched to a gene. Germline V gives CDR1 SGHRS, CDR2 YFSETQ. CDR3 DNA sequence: TGCGCCAGCAGCTTGGTCGGCAGGGGGCGCCCAGGGCCCGGGGAGCTGTTTTTT. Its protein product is CASSLVGRGRPGPGELFF.

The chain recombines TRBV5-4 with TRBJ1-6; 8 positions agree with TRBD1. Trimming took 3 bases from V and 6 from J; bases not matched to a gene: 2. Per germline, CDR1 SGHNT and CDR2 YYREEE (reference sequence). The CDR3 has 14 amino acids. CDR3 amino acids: CASSWDRRNSPLHF. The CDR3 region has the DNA TGTGCCAGCAGCTGGGACAGGCGTAATTCACCCCTCCACTTT.

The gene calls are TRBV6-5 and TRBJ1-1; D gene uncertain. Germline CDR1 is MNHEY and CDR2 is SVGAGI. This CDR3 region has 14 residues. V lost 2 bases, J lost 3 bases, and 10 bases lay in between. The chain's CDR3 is CASSYADGYTEAFF. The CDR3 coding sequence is TGTGCCAGCAGTTACGCCGACGGATACACTGAAGCTTTCTTT.

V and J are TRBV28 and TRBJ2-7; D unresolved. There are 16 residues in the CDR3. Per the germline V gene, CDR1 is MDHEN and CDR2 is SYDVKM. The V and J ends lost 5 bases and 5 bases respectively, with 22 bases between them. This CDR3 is CASSLLPMSPGDEQYF. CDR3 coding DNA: TGTGCCAGCAGTCTTCTCCCAATGTCCCCCGGAGACGAGCAGTACTTC.

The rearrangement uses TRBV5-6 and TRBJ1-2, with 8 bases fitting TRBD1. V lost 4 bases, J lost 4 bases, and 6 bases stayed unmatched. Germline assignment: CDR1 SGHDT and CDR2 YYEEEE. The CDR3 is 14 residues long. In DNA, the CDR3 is TGTGCCAGCAGCGCGGAGGACAGGGCCTATGGCTACACCTTC. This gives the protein CASSAEDRAYGYTF.

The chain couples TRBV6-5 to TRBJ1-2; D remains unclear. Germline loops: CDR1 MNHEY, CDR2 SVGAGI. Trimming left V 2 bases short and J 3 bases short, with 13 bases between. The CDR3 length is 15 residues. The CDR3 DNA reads TGTGCCAGCAGTTACGAGGTCAGGAAAGACTATGGCTACACCTTC. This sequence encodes CASSYEVRKDYGYTF.

DNA of the CDR3: TGCGCCAGCAGCCAAGATGGGGGCCTCTCCAGGCCGTACTTC. Encoded protein: CASSQDGGLSRPYF. The gene calls are TRBV4-1 and TRBJ2-5; tentative D call: TRBD1 (6 bases). The CDR3 totals 14 residues. The V gene lost 0 bases and the J gene lost 13 bases, with 18 bases spanning the gap. The V gene's germline CDR1 is MGHRA and CDR2 YSYEKL.

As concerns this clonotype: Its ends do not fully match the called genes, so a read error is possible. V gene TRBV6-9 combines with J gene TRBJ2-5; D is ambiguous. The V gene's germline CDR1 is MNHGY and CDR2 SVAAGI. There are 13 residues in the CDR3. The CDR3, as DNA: TGTGCCTGCAGTTATTACTCCGGGGAGACCCAGTACTTC. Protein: CACSYYSGETQYF.

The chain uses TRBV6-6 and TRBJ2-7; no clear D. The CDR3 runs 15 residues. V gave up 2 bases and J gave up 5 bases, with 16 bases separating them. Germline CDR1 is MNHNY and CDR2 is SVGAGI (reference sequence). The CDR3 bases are TGTGCCAGCAGTTACACGCCCGGTTCCGGCCACGAGCAGTACTTC. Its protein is CASSYTPGSGHEQYF.

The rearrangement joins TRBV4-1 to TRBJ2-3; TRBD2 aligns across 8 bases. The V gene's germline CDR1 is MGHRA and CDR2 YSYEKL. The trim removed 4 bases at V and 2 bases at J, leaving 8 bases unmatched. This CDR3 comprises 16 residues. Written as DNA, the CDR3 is TGCGCCAGCAGCCCCCTCCGGGAGGGAAACACAGATACGCAGTATTTT. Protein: CASSPLREGNTDTQYF.

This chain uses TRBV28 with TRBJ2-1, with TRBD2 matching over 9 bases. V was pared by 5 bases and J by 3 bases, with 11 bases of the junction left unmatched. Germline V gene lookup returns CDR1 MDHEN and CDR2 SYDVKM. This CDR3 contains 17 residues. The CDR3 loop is CASSRRLSGRYYNEQFF. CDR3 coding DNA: TGTGCCAGCAGTCGCCGTCTAAGCGGGAGGTACTACAATGAGCAGTTCTTC.

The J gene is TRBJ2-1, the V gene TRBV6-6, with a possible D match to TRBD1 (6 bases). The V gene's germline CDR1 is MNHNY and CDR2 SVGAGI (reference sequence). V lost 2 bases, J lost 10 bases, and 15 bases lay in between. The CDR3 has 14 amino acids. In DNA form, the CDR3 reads TGTGCCAGCAGTTACACAGGGTTGGGGGTCGAGCAGTTCTTC. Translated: CASSYTGLGVEQFF.

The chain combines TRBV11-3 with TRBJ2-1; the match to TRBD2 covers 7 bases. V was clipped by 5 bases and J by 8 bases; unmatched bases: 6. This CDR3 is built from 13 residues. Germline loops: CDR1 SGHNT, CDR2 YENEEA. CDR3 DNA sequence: TGTGCCAGCAGCCCGCGACTAGCCGATGAGCAGTTCTTC. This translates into CASSPRLADEQFF.

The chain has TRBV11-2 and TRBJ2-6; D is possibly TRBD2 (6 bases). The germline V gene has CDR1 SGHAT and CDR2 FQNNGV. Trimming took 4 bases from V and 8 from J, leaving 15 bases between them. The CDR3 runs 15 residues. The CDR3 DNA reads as TGTGCCAGCAGCTACGGGACTCCAGATTCCAACGTCCTGACTTTC. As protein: CASSYGTPDSNVLTF.

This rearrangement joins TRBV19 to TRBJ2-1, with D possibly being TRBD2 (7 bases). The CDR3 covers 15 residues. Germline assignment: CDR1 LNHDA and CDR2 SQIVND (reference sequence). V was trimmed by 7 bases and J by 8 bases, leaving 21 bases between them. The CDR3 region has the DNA TGTGCCAGTACATTCAAAACAGGGAGGGGCGATGAGCAGTTCTTC. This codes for CASTFKTGRGDEQFF.

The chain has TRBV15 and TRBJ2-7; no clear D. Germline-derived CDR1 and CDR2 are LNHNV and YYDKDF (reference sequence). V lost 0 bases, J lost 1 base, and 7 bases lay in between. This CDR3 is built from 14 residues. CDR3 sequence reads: CATSRDGISYEQYF. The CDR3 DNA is TGTGCCACCAGCAGAGATGGGATATCCTACGAGCAGTACTTC.

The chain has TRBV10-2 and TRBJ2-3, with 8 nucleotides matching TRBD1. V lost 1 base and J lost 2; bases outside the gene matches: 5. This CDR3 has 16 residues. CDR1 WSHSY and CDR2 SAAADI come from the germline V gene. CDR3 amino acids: CASSELQGVVTDTQYF. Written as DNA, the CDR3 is TGCGCCAGCAGTGAGTTACAGGGGGTGGTCACAGATACGCAGTATTTT.

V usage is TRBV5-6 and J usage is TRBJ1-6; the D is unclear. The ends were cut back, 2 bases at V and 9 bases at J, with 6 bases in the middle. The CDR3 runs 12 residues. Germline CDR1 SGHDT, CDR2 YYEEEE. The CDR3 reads CASSLVASPLHF. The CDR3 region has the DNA TGTGCCAGCAGCTTAGTGGCTTCACCCCTCCACTTT.

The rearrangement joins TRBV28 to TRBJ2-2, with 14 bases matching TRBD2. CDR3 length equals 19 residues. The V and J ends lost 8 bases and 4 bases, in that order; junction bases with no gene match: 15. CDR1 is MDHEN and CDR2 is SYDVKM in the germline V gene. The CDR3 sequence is CASSTGTSGSRWSTGELFF. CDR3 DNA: TGTGCCAGCTCTACCGGGACTAGCGGGAGCAGGTGGAGCACCGGGGAGCTGTTTTTT.

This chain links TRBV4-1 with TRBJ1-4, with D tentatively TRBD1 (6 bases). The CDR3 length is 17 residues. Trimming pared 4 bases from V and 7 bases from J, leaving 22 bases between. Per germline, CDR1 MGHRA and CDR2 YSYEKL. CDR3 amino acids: CASSPYILDSNLEKLFF. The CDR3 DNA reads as TGCGCCAGCAGCCCCTACATATTGGACAGCAATCTTGAAAAACTGTTTTTT.

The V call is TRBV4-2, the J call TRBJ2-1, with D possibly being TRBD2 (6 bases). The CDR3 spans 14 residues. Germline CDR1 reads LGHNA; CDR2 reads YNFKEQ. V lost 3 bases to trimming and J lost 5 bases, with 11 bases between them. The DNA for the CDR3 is TGTGCCAGCAGCCACCGGGGACTGAACAATGAGCAGTTCTTC. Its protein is CASSHRGLNNEQFF.

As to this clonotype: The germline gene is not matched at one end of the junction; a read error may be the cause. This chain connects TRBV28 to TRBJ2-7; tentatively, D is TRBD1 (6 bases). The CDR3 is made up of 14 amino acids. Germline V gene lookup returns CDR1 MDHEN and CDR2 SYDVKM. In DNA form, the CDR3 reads TGTGCCAGCAGTTTCCCGGACAGAGCCTACGGGCAGTACTTC. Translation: CASSFPDRAYGQYF.

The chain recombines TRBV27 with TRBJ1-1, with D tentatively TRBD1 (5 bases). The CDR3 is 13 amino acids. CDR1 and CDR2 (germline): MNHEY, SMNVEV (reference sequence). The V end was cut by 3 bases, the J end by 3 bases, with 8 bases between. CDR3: CASSLTAYTEAFF. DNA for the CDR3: TGTGCCAGCAGTTTGACAGCCTACACTGAAGCTTTCTTT.

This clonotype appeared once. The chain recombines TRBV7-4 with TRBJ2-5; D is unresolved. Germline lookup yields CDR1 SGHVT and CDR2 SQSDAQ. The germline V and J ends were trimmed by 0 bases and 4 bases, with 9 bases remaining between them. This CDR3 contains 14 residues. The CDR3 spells CASSLARDSETQYF. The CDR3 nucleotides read TGTGCCAGCAGCTTAGCTCGAGACTCAGAGACCCAGTACTTC.